This T cell receptor (beta chain) was documented in a study of shared clonotypes between healthy human individuals (dated by TCRdb to 2018 to 2021). Regarding the study in general: A few men and a couple of women, aged 18 to 49 years, made up the cohort. To increase sequencing depth and limit assay-specific biases, TCR repertoire library preparation and sequencing were carried out by different laboratories using diverse techniques. For each donor, three plates each were used for CD4 naive and CD4 memory, two plates were used for CD8 naive, and one plate was used for CD8 memory. Leukapheresis yielded between about 0.8 and 8.9 billion PBMCs per donor. To estimate repertoire size and how much clonotype sharing occurs between individuals, the study deeply sequenced the blood TCR repertoires of five healthy adults. Broader findings and caveats from the paper: About 5% of naive CD4, 3.5% of naive CD8, about 2.4% of memory CD4, and approximately 0.4% of memory CD8 clonotypes were shared across four donors. Even with the large sequencing depth, rarefaction of the sorted-subset datasets indicated that sequencing was incomplete. Compared with non-shared clonotypes, the clonotypes found in all four sorted-subset donors had higher generation probabilities. Naive subsets generally had larger estimated clonotype richness than memory subsets did. Pairwise subsampling led to the expectation that sequencing depth would affect the degree of clonotype sharing among donors. Sampling was restricted to blood, and TCR repertoires in tissues likely differ from the TCR repertoires found in blood. Because the study included a small number of donors, the genetic and exposure-history diversity represented was limited.

CDR1 is given as SQVTM and CDR2 as ANQGSEA, both from the germline V gene. The CDR3 covers 14 residues, taking in both the cysteine and the phenylalanine. Only the CDR3 part of the read is kept: 42 bases, read in frame from the first base. Germline trimming amounts to 6 bases on V and 8 bases on J, with 10 as the count of junction bases outside the gene matches. Concerning this clone itself: There is no known antigen for this receptor. Qualities for individual bases were not recorded, and no much larger clone is one base off.

TCR CDR3 regions were amplified from genomic DNA by multiplex PCR using the deep immunoSEQ assay. For each cell subset, the extracted genomic DNA was distributed evenly across all wells of several immunoSEQ 96-well plates, and each plate served as one replicate. Each replicate PCR for sorted subsets received around 210 ng genomic DNA, equal to about 29,000 T cell genomes. Purified libraries were measured with a Qubit 3.0 fluorometer, size-checked on a Bioanalyzer 2100, and measured again with the KAPA Library Quantification kit. Every immunoSEQ 96-well plate was sequenced on a dedicated single-read 150-cycle Illumina NextSeq 550 flow cell. The original methods were these. Because only junctional sequences without quality scores were contained in the immunoSEQ output, filtering matching that applied to full-length reads could not be performed. Sequences were annotated with PyIR, a Python wrapper for IgBLAST v1.9, and V/J genes and CDR3 were assigned using IMGT germline references. Any read was removed if the V/J assignment was weak (E-value above 1e-6), the CDR3 was missing, or the read contained stop codons, out-of-frame junctions, or ambiguous translated residues. V3J clonotypes were defined by identical inferred V gene, J gene, and CDR3 amino acid sequence. The percentage overlap between two repertoires was calculated by dividing the number of shared unique clonotypes by the size of the smaller repertoire. Richness of each repertoire was evaluated using RTK rarefaction, the Chao1 estimator, and Recon v2.1 estimates of unobserved clonotypes. Generation probabilities for all TCRbeta clonotypes obtained by the gDNA method from a handful of donors were computed using OLGA. TCRdb took this table from immuneACCESS and kept in-frame rearrangements with V and J called. Such tables lack part of the clones; where checked against another copy, unresolved V genes explain under half of the gap, and the rest is unexplained. V and J calls and clone size are those listed in that table; D and trimming were worked out from the DNA. A total of hundreds of thousands of clones appear in this sample, less than 85% of them only once. The biggest ten clones account for roughly 10% of the sample.

Healthy HIV-negative adults with no recently reported acute infections or vaccinations were included as donors. Only Caucasian adults living in Nashville, Tennessee, USA were represented among the donors. CD4+ T cells were enriched by magnetic negative selection; naive cells were then positively selected on CD45RA, and the negative fraction formed the memory subset. Blood was collected by leukapheresis, and PBMCs were isolated by Ficoll-Histopaque density gradient centrifugation and then cryopreserved in liquid nitrogen vapor phase. Analytical flow cytometry was used to check the purity and quantity of each magnetically sorted T cell population. From each sorted fraction, genomic DNA was isolated and quantified by UV absorbance on a Nanodrop 2000c.

The sequence derives from a man aged 25 to 40 in good health. The V and J genes are TRBV29-1 and TRBJ2-1, with TRBD1 identical over 10 junction bases. Sequences were obtained from memory CD4+ T cells sorted from blood. The cell subset or site label of this sample denotes: CD45RA-negative fraction. The CDR3 reads as follows: CSVNGQGVTDEQFF. The sequenced DNA: TGCAGCGTCAACGGACAGGGGGTCACGGATGAGCAGTTCTTC.